A selection of T cell receptor beta chains follows, all from one sample in a study of shared T cell receptors in the human thymus. Only in-frame clones appear in the TCRdb table, and some are missing; sequencing was by immunoSEQ multiplex PCR. Among approximately 490,000 clones listed, more than 75% were seen once. This sample was also put to use in a study of human thymus T cells.

Sequencing input: thymocytes. The receptor source for this set is a boy under three years old with a congenital heart defect. The CDR3 runs from the conserved cysteine through the conserved F or W. Fields, in order: V gene, clone size, J gene, D gene, CDR3 protein, CDR3 DNA. A D gene is named only where the DNA matches it firmly. Clone size appears in some rows only: once, few, many, or a class for an expanded clone.

>TRBV7-2|few|TRBJ2-3|TRBD2
CASSLGVAGGPTDTQYF
TGTGCCAGCAGCTTAGGGGTAGCGGGAGGGCCCACAGATACGCAGTATTTT
>TRBV21-1|-|TRBJ2-2|-
CASSCRTGGSGELFF
TGTGCCAGCAGCTGTCGGACAGGGGGTTCCGGGGAGCTGTTTTTT
>TRBV5-6|few|TRBJ2-1|-
CASSLARLLPNEQFF
TGTGCCAGCAGCTTGGCCCGACTACTCCCAAATGAGCAGTTCTTC
>TRBV19|-|TRBJ1-3|-
CASSPGGRSGNTIYF
TGTGCCAGTAGTCCCGGGGGACGCTCTGGAAACACCATATATTTT
>TRBV29-1|-|TRBJ2-7|-
CSVGILGREQYF
TGCAGCGTTGGAATTCTGGGCCGCGAGCAGTACTTC
>TRBV11-2|-|TRBJ2-7|TRBD2
CASSLGEAGGSYEQYF
TGTGCCAGCAGCTTAGGGGAAGCGGGAGGGTCCTACGAGCAGTACTTC
>TRBV7-9|-|TRBJ1-2|-
CASSLTPPRTGRGYTF
TGTGCCAGCAGCTTAACCCCCCCCCGGACGGGGAGGGGCTACACCTTC
>TRBV6-1|-|TRBJ2-1|-
CASSGWSSYNEQFF
TGTGCCAGCAGTGGGTGGAGCTCCTACAATGAGCAGTTCTTC
>TRBV7-2|-|TRBJ2-7|TRBD2
CASSPRLGGRGYEQYF
TGTGCCAGCAGCCCCAGACTAGGCGGGAGGGGATACGAGCAGTACTTC
>TRBV19|once|TRBJ2-1|TRBD1
CASSPSRRQGDFDSYNEQFF
TGTGCCAGTAGTCCAAGCAGGAGACAGGGCGACTTTGACTCCTACAATGAGCAGTTCTTC
>TRBV7-8|-|TRBJ1-1|-
CASSSRGGPITEAFF
TGTGCCAGCAGCTCCCGGGGGGGTCCTATCACTGAAGCTTTCTTT